This entry lists 23 T cell receptor beta chains sequenced from one sample in a study of T cell clusters in autoimmune cytopenias. TRB amplification used 250 ng of peripheral blood genomic DNA. TRB rearrangements were amplified by touch-down multiplex PCR with mixed TRB-A/B primers. TCRdb reanalyzed the multiplex PCR reads and collapses them to one entry per CDR3 protein, without DNA. The clone table shows some 7,200 distinct CDR3 sequences, with the ten largest holding roughly 28%. The sample consisted of peripheral blood. The origin of the receptors is a human donor with an autoimmune cytopenia or autoimmune hepatitis (not recorded which).

This clonotype is called medium-sized (0.01 to 0.1%) based on its frequency. The chain recombines TRBV20-1 with TRBJ2-3; TCRdb reports TRBD1, a call that lacks DNA to check it against. CDR3 size: 13 residues. CDR1 is DFQATT, CDR2 SNEGSKA, per germline (reference sequence). The CDR3 reads CSAVGQSTDTQYF.

The chain recombines TRBV25-1 with TRBJ1-1; lacking DNA, the TRBD1 call made by TCRdb goes unchecked. The CDR3 totals 14 residues. CDR1 and CDR2 (germline): MGHDK, SYGVNS. The CDR3 protein is CASSVRGQNTEAFF. Filled out from reference TRBV25-1 and TRBJ1-1, the complete variable domain reads EADIYQTPRYLVIGTGKKITLECSQTMGHDKMYWYQQDPGMELHLIHYSYGVNSTEKGDLSSESTVSRIRTEHFPLTLESARPSHTSQYLCASSVRGQNTEAFFGQGTRLTVV.

The rearrangement joins TRBV28 to TRBJ2-7; with no DNA, the TCRdb D assignment of TRBD2 cannot be verified. CDR1 and CDR2 from the germline V gene are MDHEN and SYDVKM. The CDR3 has 14 amino acids. CDR3 in amino acids: CASRRTPSSYEQYF.

The chain combines TRBV18 with TRBJ2-7; the TCRdb D gene call, TRBD1, has no DNA to confirm it. Germline V CDR1 and CDR2: KGHSH, LQKENI. The CDR3 sequence is 16 residues long. CDR3 region: CASSPSRQGVNYEQYF.

Judged by frequency, this clonotype is medium-sized. V is TRBV29-1 and J is TRBJ1-6; TCRdb gives TRBD1 as the D gene, but with no DNA this cannot be confirmed. The germline V gene has CDR1 SQVTM and CDR2 ANQGSEA. The CDR3 is made up of 14 amino acids. The CDR3: CSVKTGTGDSPLHF.

The rearrangement links TRBV10-3 to TRBJ2-3; absent DNA, TCRdb's TRBD2 call cannot be checked. The CDR3 sequence is 17 residues long. Germline V gene sequence: CDR1 ENHRY, CDR2 SYGVKD. CDR3 residues: CAISDDLRGGVPDTQYF.

The CDR3 loop is CASSIRSRSGTVNTGELFF. The chain couples TRBV19 to TRBJ2-2; TCRdb outputs TRBD1, but without DNA this stays unchecked. CDR1 LNHDA and CDR2 SQIVND come from the germline V gene (reference sequence). The CDR3 consists of 19 residues. Full variable domain (outside the CDR3, taken from reference TRBV19 and TRBJ2-2): DGGITQSPKYLFRKEGQNVTLSCEQNLNHDAMYWYRQDPGQGLRLIYYSQIVNDFQKGDIAEGYSVSREKKESFPLTVTSAQKNPTAFYLCASSIRSRSGTVNTGELFFGEGSRLTVL.

V and J are TRBV7-9 and TRBJ1-1; the TCRdb call, TRBD1, lacks DNA for checking. Germline CDR1 and CDR2: SEHNR and FQNEAQ (reference sequence). This CDR3 contains 15 residues. CDR3 in amino acids: CASSLVSGRVTEAFF.

The chain recombines TRBV6-4 with TRBJ2-3; TCRdb proposes TRBD2, but this gene call is untestable without DNA. Per the germline V gene, CDR1 is MRHNA and CDR2 is SNTAGT. The CDR3 sequence is 13 residues long. The CDR3 here is CASSGSVRDTQYF.

V and J are TRBV20-1 and TRBJ2-7; checking the TCRdb D call of TRBD1 is not possible without DNA. The CDR3 totals 12 residues. Germline CDR1 is DFQATT and CDR2 is SNEGSKA (reference sequence). CDR3 amino acids: CSARNRGHEQYF.

V gene TRBV20-1 combines with J gene TRBJ1-1. Germline V CDR1 and CDR2: DFQATT, SNEGSKA (reference sequence). CDR3 length: 15 residues. This CDR3 reads CSARDVGSFNTEAFF.

The chain uses TRBV11-2 and TRBJ1-3; lacking DNA, the TRBD1 call made by TCRdb goes unchecked. The germline V gene encodes CDR1 SGHAT and CDR2 FQNNGV. The CDR3 contains 16 residues. CDR3 amino acids: CASSLDQGAIGNTIYF.

The chain uses TRBV18 and TRBJ2-5; the D call from TCRdb, TRBD2, cannot be confirmed without DNA. Germline CDR1 KGHSH, CDR2 LQKENI. The CDR3 runs to 15 residues. The CDR3 spells CASSRGGEYQETQYF.

This chain uses TRBV5-1 with TRBJ2-3. The CDR3 sequence is 16 residues long. Per germline, CDR1 SGHRS and CDR2 YFSETQ. CDR3 loop: CASSLDYSDGTDTQYF.

This chain joins TRBV20-1 and TRBJ1-5; TCRdb's D gene call, TRBD1, goes unchecked for lack of DNA. This CDR3 region has 17 residues. Looked up from germline, CDR1 is DFQATT and CDR2 is SNEGSKA (reference sequence). CDR3 sequence reads: CSARVGTGVVGNQPQHF.

V is TRBV12-3 or TRBV12-4 and J is TRBJ2-1; the D gene TCRdb calls, TRBD2, cannot be checked with no DNA. The CDR3 extends over 17 amino acids. The CDR3: CASSRPLAGGGYNEQFF.

This chain connects TRBV6-1 to TRBJ1-3; no DNA is available, so the TRBD1 call from TCRdb remains unchecked. The CDR3 covers 16 residues. Germline V gene sequence: CDR1 MNHNS, CDR2 SASEGT. The CDR3: CASSPLGTKAGKTIYF.

The chain recombines TRBV18 with TRBJ1-2; as DNA is missing, the TRBD1 call by TCRdb cannot be tested. The germline gives CDR1 KGHSH, CDR2 LQKENI. The CDR3 spans 13 residues. CDR3 amino acids: CASSPDRIYGYTF.

This clonotype is labeled medium-sized based on frequency. The chain recombines TRBV12-3 or TRBV12-4 with TRBJ1-3. The CDR3 spans 13 residues. CDR3 loop: CASNWYLGNTIYF.

The J gene is TRBJ2-5, the V gene TRBV19. The CDR3 has 15 residues. The V gene's germline CDR1 is LNHDA and CDR2 SQIVND (reference sequence). The CDR3 loop is CASSINQGSRETQYF.

V is TRBV7-9 and J is TRBJ1-1; as DNA is missing, the TRBD1 call by TCRdb cannot be tested. The CDR3 covers 18 residues. Germline values: CDR1 SEHNR, CDR2 FQNEAQ (reference sequence). The chain's CDR3 is CASSLGPGQGAVVTEAFF. Based on the CDR3 plus reference TRBV7-9 and TRBJ1-1, the full variable domain is DTGVSQNPRHKITKRGQNVTFRCDPISEHNRLYWYRQTLGQGPEFLTYFQNEAQLEKSRLLSDRFSAERPKGSFSTLEIQRTEQGDSAMYLCASSLGPGQGAVVTEAFFGQGTRLTVV.

The rearrangement links TRBV29-1 to TRBJ2-1; the D call from TCRdb, TRBD2, cannot be confirmed without DNA. Germline V gene lookup returns CDR1 SQVTM and CDR2 ANQGSEA. The CDR3 is made up of 13 amino acids. The CDR3 region is CSVDRGSRHEQFF.

The chain has TRBV5-6 and TRBJ2-4. Germline loops: CDR1 SGHDT, CDR2 YYEEEE. CDR3 length equals 14 residues. The CDR3 protein is CASSPLRAKNIQYF.